This T cell receptor (beta chain) was observed in a study of shared T cell receptors in the human thymus. The protocol was immunoSEQ multiplex PCR, while the TCRdb copy is restricted to in-frame clones and leaves out a portion. The sample holds hundreds of thousands of clones, over 75% seen once. With 0 bases clipped from V and 4 bases from J, the junction kept 7 bases outside the gene matches. This CDR3 contains 16 residues. In germline, CDR1 is MNHEY, CDR2 SVGAGI. The data were also submitted as part of a second study, on human thymus T cells. That source reports: Samples came from healthy Finnish infants during open corrective cardiac surgery. Resections that were taken during corrective heart surgery supplied the thymus tissue. Both thymic and peripheral blood repertoires showed apparently biased V and J usage. Highly overlapping thymic repertoires in unrelated individuals were reported by related research.

The V and J genes are TRBV6-5 and TRBJ2-5, with TRBD2 matching 8 bases. This TCR was sampled from a boy younger than two with a congenital heart defect. Source material: thymocytes. The CDR3 nucleotides read TGTGCCAGCAGTTACTCTCACGGGGGGGCGTTAGAGACCCAGTACTTC. This gives the protein CASSYSHGGALETQYF.